This T cell receptor (beta chain) was recorded in a study of molecular identifiers for immune sequencing clone quantification. Germline lookup yields CDR1 SQVTM and CDR2 ANQGSEA. The CDR3 extends over 14 amino acids. On this clonotype itself: A much larger clone lies a single base off, so this may be a read error.

Listed TCR primers and previously described methods were used for bulk TCR libraries. One entry per CDR3 protein results from TCRdb running MiXCR on the PCR reads. Among over 600,000 distinct CDR3 sequences listed, about 20% were seen once. The source is a human donor in good health. Some libraries in this study had Jurkat cell RNA spiked in. J is TRBJ2-7 and V is TRBV29-1; no clear D gene. The material sequenced was naive CD8+ T cells from blood, with Jurkat cell RNA spiked in. Sample subset: FACS-sorted CD8+CD4-CCR7+CD45RA+ naive T cells. The CDR3 protein is CGVEDLGIPYEQYF. The CDR3 DNA sequence: TGCGGCGTTGAAGATCTAGGTATACCCTACGAGCAGTACTTC.